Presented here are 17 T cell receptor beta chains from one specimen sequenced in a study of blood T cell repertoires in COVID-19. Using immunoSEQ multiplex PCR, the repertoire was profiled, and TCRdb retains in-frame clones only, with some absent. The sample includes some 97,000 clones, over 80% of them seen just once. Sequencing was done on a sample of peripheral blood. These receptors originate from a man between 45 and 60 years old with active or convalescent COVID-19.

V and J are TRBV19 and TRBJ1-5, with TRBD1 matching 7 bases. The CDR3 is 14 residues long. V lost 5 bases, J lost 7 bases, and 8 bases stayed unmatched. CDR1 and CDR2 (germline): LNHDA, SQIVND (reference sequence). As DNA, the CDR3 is TGTGCCAGTAGTCTAGTGACAGGGCAGCAGCCCCAGCATTTT. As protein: CASSLVTGQQPQHF.

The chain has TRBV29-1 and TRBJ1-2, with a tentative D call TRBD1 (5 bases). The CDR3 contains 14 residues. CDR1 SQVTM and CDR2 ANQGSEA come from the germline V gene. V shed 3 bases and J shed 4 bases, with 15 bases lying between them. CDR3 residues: CSVDLGVGSYGYTF. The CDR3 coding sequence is TGCAGCGTTGATTTAGGGGTGGGTAGCTATGGCTACACCTTC. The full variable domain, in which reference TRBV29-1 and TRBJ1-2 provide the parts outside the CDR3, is SAVISQKPSRDICQRGTSLTIQCQVDSQVTMMFWYRQQPGQSLTLIATANQGSEATYESGFVIDKFPISRPNLTFSTLTVSNMSPEDSSIYLCSVDLGVGSYGYTFGSGTRLTVV.

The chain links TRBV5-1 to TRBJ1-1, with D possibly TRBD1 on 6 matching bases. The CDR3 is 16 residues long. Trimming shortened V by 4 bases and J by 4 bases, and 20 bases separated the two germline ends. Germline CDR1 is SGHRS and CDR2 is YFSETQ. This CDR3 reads CASSPLLVGGTTEAFF. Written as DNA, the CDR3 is TGCGCCAGCAGCCCGCTTTTAGTAGGGGGTACCACTGAAGCTTTCTTT.

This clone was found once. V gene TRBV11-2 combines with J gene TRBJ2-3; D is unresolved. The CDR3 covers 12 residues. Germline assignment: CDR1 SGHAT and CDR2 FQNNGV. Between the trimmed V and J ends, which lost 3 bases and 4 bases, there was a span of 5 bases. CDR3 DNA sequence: TGTGCCAGCAGCTTGGGCCCAGATACGCAGTATTTT. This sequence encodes CASSLGPDTQYF.

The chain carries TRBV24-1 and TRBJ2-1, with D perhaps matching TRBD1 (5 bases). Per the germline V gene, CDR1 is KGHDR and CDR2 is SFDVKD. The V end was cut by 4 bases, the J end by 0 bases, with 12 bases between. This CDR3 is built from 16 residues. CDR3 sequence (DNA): TGTGCCACCAGTGACCTACAGGCTAACTCCTACAATGAGCAGTTCTTC. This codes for CATSDLQANSYNEQFF.

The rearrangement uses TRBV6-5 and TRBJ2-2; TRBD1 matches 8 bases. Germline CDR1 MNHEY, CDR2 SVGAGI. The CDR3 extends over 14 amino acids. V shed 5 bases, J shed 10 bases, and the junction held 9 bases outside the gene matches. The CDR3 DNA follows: TGTGCCAGCAGTCACTTTACCCAGGGGGCGGAGCTGTTTTTT. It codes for CASSHFTQGAELFF.

CDR3 residues: CAWSVLREQYF. CDR3 in DNA: TGTGCCTGGAGTGTACTAAGGGAGCAGTACTTC. The V and J genes are TRBV30 and TRBJ2-7; D gene unclear. V dropped 0 bases and J dropped 7 bases, with 7 bases sitting between them. This CDR3 contains 11 residues. Germline assignment: CDR1 GTSNPN and CDR2 SVGIG (reference sequence).

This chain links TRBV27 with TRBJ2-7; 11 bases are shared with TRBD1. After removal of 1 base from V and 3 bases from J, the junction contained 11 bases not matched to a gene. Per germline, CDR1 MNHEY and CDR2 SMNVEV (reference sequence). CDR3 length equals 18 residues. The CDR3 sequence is CASSLLGQGARIGYEQYF. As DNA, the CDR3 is TGTGCCAGCAGTTTATTAGGACAGGGGGCGCGTATCGGCTACGAGCAGTACTTC.

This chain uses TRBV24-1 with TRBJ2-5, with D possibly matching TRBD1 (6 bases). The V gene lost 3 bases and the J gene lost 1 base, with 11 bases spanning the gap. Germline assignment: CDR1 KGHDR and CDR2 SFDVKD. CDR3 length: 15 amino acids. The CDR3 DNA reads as TGTGCCACCAGTGATCCACGGACAGTCCAAGAGACCCAGTACTTC. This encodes CATSDPRTVQETQYF.

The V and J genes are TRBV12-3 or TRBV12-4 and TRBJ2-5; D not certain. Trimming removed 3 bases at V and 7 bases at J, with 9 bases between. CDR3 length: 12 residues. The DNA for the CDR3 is TGTGCCAGCAGTTTTGCGGAATCGACCCAGTACTTC. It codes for CASSFAESTQYF.

The DNA of the CDR3 is TGTGCCAGCAGTTACTCGACAGGGGGTTACTATGGCTACACCTTC. Residues: CASSYSTGGYYGYTF. V usage is TRBV6-5 and J usage is TRBJ1-2; 9 bases are a match to TRBD1. Germline lookup yields CDR1 MNHEY and CDR2 SVGAGI. Losses at the gene ends were 0 bases for V and 3 bases for J; bases not matched to a gene: 2. This CDR3 is built from 15 residues.

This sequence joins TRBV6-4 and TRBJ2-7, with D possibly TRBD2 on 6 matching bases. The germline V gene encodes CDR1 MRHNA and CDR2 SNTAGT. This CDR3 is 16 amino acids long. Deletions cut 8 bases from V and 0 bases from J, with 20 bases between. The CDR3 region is CASQLNPGLYSYEQYF. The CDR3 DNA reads TGTGCCAGCCAGCTGAATCCGGGACTTTACTCCTACGAGCAGTACTTC.

CDR3 region: CASSLGRGTDTQYF. The CDR3 nucleotides read TGTGCCAGCAGCTTAGGGAGGGGCACAGATACGCAGTATTTT. The J gene is TRBJ2-3, the V gene TRBV11-3; D is perhaps TRBD2 (6 bases). Per the germline V gene, CDR1 is SGHNT and CDR2 is YENEEA. The V end was cut by 1 base, the J end by 1 base, with 6 bases between. The CDR3 is made up of 14 amino acids.

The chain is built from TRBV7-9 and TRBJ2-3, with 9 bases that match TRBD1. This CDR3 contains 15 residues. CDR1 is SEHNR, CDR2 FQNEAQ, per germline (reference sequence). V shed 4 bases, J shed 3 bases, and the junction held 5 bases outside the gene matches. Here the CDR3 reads CASSSGQGETDTQYF. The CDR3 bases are TGTGCCAGCAGCTCGGGACAGGGAGAGACAGATACGCAGTATTTT.

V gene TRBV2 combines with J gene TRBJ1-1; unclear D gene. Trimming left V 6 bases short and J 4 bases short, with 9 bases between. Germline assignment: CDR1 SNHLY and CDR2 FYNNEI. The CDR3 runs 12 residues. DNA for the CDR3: TGTGCCAGCAGGGGTCGGGGCACTGAAGCTTTCTTT. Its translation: CASRGRGTEAFF.

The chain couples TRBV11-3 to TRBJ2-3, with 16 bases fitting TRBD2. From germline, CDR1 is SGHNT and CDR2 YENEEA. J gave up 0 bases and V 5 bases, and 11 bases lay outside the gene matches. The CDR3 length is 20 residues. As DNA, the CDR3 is TGTGCCAGCAGCCCAAACCTCGGGACTAGCGGGAGGGTTAGCACAGATACGCAGTATTTT. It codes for CASSPNLGTSGRVSTDTQYF. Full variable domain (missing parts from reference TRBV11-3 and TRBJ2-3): EAGVVQSPRYKIIEKKQPVAFWCNPISGHNTLYWYLQNLGQGPELLIRYENEEAVDDSQLPKDRFSAERLKGVDSTLKIQPAELGDSAVYLCASSPNLGTSGRVSTDTQYFGPGTRLTVL.

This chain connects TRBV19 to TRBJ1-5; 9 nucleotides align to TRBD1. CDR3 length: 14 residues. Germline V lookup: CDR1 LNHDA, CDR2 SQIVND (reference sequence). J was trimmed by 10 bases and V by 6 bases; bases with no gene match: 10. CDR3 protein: CASSVQGAGTPQHF. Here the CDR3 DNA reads TGTGCCAGTAGCGTACAGGGGGCAGGGACTCCCCAGCATTTT. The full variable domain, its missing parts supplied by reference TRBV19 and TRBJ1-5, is DGGITQSPKYLFRKEGQNVTLSCEQNLNHDAMYWYRQDPGQGLRLIYYSQIVNDFQKGDIAEGYSVSREKKESFPLTVTSAQKNPTAFYLCASSVQGAGTPQHFGDGTRLSIL.